The clone carrying this T cell receptor (beta chain) was seen a few times. Its antigen is as yet unknown. This specimen comes from a study of beta chain features in type 1 diabetes. Findings of the study overall: People with Type 1 diabetes carried modestly yet significantly shorter TCRB CDR3s in all four CD4+ subsets.

Purities over 95% were achieved in all sorted populations. cDNA synthesis used the whole RNA isolate, giving expressed TCRB sequences. The method was immunoSEQ multiplex PCR; TCRdb's version includes in-frame clones alone and lacks a portion of them. The profile shows 300,000 or so clones, roughly 14% of them singletons. CDR3 size: 18 residues. The trim removed 0 bases at V and 1 base at J, leaving 10 bases unmatched. The germline CDR1 and CDR2 sequences are LGHNA and YSLEER. What was sequenced was naive CD4+ T cells from blood. The chain couples TRBV4-3 to TRBJ2-3; 7 nucleotides align to TRBD1. The sequence came from a woman younger than 35 with type 1 diabetes. CDR3 loop: CASSQDRSRGWGTDTQYF. CDR3 nucleotides: TGCGCCAGCAGCCAAGATCGATCCAGGGGGTGGGGCACAGATACGCAGTATTTT.